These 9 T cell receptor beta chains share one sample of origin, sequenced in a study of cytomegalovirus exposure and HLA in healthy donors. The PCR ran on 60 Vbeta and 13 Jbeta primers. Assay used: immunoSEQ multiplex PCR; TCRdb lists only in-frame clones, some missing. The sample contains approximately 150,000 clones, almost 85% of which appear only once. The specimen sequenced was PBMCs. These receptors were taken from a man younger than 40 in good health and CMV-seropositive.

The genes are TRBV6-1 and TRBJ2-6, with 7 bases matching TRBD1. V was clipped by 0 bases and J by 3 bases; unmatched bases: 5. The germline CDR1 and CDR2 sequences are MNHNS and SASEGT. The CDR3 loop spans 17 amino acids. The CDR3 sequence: CASSEASTGFGANVLTF. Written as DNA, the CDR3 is TGTGCCAGCAGTGAAGCCTCGACAGGGTTTGGGGCCAACGTCCTGACTTTC.

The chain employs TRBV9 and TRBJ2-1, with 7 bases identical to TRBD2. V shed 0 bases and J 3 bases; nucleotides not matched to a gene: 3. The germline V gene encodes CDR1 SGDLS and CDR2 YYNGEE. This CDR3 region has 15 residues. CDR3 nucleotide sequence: TGTGCCAGCAGCGTAGATATAGCGGGCTACAATGAGCAGTTCTTC. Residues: CASSVDIAGYNEQFF.

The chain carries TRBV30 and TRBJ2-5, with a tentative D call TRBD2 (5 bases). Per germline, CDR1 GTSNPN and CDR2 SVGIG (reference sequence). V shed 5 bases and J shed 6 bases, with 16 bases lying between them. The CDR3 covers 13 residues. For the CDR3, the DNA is TGTGCCTGGGCAAACGGGGTAGTAAAGACCCAGTACTTC. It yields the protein CAWANGVVKTQYF.

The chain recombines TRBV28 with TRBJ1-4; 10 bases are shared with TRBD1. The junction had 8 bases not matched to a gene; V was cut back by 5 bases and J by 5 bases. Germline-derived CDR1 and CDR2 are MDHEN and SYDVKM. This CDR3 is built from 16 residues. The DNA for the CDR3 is TGTGCCAGCAGTCTCCTATTGGGACAGGGGAATGAAAAACTGTTTTTT. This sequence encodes CASSLLLGQGNEKLFF.

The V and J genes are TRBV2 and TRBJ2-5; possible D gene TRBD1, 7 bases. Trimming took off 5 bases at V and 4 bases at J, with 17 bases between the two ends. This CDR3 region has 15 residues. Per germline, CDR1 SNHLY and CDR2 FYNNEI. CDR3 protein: CASSYVLQGGETQYF. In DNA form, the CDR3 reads TGTGCCAGCAGTTACGTTCTCCAGGGGGGAGAGACCCAGTACTTC. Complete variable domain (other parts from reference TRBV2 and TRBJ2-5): EPEVTQTPSHQVTQMGQEVILRCVPISNHLYFYWYRQILGQKVEFLVSFYNNEISEKSEIFDDQFSVERPDGSNFTLKIRSTKLEDSAMYFCASSYVLQGGETQYFGPGTRLLVL.

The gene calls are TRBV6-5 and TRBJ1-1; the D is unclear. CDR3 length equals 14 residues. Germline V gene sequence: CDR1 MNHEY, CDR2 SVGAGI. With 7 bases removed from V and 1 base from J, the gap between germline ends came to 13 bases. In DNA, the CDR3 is TGTGCCAGCACCACGGCAGGCCAGAACACTGAAGCTTTCTTT. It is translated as CASTTAGQNTEAFF.

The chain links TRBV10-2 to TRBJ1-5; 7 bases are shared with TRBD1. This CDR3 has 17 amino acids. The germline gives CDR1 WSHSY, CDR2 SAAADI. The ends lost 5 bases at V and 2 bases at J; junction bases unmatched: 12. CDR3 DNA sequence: TGCGCCAGCAGTTCTTCCAGGGGGGTCTTGGGCAATCAGCCCCAGCATTTT. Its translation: CASSSSRGVLGNQPQHF.

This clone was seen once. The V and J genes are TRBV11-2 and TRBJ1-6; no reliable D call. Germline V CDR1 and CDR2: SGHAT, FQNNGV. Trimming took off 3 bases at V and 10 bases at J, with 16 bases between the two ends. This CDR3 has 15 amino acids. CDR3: CASSFGRSVRSPLHF. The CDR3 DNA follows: TGTGCCAGCAGCTTTGGTAGGAGTGTGCGGTCACCCCTCCACTTT.

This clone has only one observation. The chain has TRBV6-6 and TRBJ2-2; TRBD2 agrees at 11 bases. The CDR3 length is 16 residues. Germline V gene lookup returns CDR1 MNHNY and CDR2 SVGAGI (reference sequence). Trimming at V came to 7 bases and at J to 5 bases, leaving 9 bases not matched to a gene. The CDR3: CASTPSGGLSTGELFF. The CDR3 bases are TGTGCCAGCACCCCTAGCGGGGGGCTGAGTACCGGGGAGCTGTTTTTT.